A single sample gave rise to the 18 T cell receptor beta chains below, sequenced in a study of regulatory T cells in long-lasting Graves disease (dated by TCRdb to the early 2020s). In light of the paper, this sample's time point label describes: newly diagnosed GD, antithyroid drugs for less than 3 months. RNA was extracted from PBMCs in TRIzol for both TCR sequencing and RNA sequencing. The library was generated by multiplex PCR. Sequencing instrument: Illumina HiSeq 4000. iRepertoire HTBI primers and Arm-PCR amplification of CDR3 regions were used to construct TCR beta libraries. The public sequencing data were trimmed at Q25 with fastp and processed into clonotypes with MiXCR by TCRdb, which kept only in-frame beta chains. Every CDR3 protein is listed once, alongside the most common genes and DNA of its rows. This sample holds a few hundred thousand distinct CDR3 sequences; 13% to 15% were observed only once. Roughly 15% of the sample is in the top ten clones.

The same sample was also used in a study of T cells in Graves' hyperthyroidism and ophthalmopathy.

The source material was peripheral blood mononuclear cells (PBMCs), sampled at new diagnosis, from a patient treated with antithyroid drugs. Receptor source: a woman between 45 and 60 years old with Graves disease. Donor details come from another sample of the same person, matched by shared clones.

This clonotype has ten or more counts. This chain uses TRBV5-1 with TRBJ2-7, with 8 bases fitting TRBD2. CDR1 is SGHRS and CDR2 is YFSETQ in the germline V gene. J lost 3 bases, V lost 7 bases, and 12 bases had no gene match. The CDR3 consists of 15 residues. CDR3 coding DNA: TGCGCCAGCTCCTTACTAGCGGAAGAGGGCTACGAGCAGTACTTC. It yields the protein CASSLLAEEGYEQYF.

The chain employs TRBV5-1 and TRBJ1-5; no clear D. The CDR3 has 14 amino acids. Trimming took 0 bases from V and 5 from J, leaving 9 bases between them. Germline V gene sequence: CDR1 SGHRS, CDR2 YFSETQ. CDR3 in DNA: TGCGCCAGCAGCTTGGAAGGGTTAGATCAGCCCCAGCATTTT. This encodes CASSLEGLDQPQHF.

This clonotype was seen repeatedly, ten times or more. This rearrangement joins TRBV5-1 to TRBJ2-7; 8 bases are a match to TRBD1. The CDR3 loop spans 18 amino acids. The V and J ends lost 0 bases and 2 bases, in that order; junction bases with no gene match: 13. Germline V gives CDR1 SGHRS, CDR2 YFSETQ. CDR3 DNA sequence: TGCGCCAGCAGCTTGGCCCCTTCTCAGACAGGGGCGGCCTACGAGCAGTACTTC. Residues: CASSLAPSQTGAAYEQYF.

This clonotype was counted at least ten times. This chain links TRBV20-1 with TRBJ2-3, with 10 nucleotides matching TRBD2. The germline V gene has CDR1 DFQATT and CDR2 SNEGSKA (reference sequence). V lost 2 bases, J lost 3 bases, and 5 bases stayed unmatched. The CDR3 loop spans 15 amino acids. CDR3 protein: CSARSSGSGTDTQYF. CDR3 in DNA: TGCAGTGCTAGATCTAGCGGGAGCGGAACAGATACGCAGTATTTT.

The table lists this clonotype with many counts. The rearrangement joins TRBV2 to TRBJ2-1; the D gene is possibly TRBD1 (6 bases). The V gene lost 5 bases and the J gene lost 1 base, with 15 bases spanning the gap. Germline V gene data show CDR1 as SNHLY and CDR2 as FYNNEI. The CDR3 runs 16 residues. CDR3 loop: CASSFLTTGSYNEQFF. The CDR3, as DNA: TGTGCCAGCAGTTTCCTAACGACAGGATCCTACAATGAGCAGTTCTTC.

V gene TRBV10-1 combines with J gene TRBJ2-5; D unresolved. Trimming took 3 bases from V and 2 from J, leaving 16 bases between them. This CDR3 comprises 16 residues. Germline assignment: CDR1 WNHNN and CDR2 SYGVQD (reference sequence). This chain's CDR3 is CASSDCVLAKQETQYF. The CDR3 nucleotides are TGCGCCAGCAGTGATTGTGTCTTAGCAAAGCAAGAGACCCAGTACTTC.

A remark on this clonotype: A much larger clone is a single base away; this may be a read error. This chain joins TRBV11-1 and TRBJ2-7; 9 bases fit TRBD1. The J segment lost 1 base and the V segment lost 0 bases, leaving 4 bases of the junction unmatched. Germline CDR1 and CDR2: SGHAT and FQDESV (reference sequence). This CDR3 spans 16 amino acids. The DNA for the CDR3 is TGTGCCAGCAGCTTAGCCGGGACAGGGCAATCCTACGAGCAGTACTTC. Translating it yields CASSLAGTGQSYEQYF.

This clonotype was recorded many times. The CDR3 DNA reads TGTGCCAGCAGTTTCCTCGGGGTAGCGGGCACTGGCACAGATACGCAGTATTTT. It specifies CASSFLGVAGTGTDTQYF. The chain has TRBV28 and TRBJ2-3; 7 positions match TRBD2. The V and J ends lost 3 bases and 1 base, in that order; junction bases with no gene match: 13. Germline values: CDR1 MDHEN, CDR2 SYDVKM. This CDR3 contains 18 residues.

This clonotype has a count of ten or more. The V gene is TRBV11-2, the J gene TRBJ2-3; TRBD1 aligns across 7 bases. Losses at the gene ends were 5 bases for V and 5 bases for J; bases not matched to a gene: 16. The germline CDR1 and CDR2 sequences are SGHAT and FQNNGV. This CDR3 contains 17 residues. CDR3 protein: CASSPFPRQGSGDTQYF. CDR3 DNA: TGTGCCAGCAGCCCCTTTCCGAGACAGGGTTCCGGAGATACGCAGTATTTT. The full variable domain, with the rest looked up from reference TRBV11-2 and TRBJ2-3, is EAGVAQSPRYKIIEKRQSVAFWCNPISGHATLYWYQQILGQGPKLLIQFQNNGVVDDSQLPKDRFSAERLKGVDSTLKIQPAKLEDSAVYLCASSPFPRQGSGDTQYFGPGTRLTVL.

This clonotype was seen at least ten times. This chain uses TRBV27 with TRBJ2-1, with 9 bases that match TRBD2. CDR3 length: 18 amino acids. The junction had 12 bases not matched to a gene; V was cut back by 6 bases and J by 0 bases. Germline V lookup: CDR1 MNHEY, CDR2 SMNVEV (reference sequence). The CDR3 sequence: CASSTTIAGESSYNEQFF. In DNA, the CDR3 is TGTGCCAGCAGCACAACCATAGCGGGAGAGAGCTCCTACAATGAGCAGTTCTTC.

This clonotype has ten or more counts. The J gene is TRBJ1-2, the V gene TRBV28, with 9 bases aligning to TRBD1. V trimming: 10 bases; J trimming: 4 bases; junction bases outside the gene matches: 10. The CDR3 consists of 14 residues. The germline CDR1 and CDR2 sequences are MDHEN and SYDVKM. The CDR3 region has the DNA TGTGCCATTAACCGGGACAGGGCCTCCTATGGCTACACCTTC. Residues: CAINRDRASYGYTF.

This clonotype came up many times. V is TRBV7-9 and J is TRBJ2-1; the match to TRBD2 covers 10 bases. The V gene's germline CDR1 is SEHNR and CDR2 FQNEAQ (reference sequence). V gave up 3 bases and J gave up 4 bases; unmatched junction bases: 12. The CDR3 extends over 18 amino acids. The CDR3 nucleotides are TGTGCCAGCAGCTTTCTTCTAGCGGGAGTCTGGGGTTACAATGAGCAGTTCTTC. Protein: CASSFLLAGVWGYNEQFF.

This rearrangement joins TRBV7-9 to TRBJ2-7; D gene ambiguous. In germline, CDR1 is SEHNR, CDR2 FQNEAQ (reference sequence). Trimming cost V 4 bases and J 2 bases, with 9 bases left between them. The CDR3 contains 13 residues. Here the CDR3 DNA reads TGTGCCAGCAGCTCCGACCGAACCTACGAGCAGTACTTC. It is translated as CASSSDRTYEQYF. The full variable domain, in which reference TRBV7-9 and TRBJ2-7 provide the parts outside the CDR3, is DTGVSQNPRHKITKRGQNVTFRCDPISEHNRLYWYRQTLGQGPEFLTYFQNEAQLEKSRLLSDRFSAERPKGSFSTLEIQRTEQGDSAMYLCASSSDRTYEQYFGPGTRLTVT.

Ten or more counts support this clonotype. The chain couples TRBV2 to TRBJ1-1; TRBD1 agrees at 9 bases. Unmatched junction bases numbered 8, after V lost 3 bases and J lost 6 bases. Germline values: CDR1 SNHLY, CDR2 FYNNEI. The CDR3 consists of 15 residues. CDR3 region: CASSDQQGAIAEAFF. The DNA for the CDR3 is TGTGCCAGCAGTGATCAACAGGGGGCGATCGCTGAAGCTTTCTTT.

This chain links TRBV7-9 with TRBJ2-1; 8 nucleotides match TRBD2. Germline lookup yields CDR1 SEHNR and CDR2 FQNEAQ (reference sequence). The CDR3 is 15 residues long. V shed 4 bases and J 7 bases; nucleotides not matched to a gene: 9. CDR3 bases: TGTGCCAGCAGCTGGCTTCATAGCGGGACAAATGAGCAGTTCTTC. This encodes CASSWLHSGTNEQFF.

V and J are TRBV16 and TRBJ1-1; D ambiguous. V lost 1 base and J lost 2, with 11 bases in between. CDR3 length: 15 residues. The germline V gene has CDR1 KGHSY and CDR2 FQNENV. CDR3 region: CASSQFFLENTEAFF. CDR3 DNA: TGTGCCAGCAGCCAATTTTTTCTAGAAAACACTGAAGCTTTCTTT. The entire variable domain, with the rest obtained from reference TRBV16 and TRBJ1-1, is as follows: GEEVAQTPKHLVRGEGQKAKLYCAPIKGHSYVFWYQQVLKNEFKFLISFQNENVFDETGMPKERFSAKCLPNSPCSLEIQATKLEDSAVYFCASSQFFLENTEAFFGQGTRLTVV.

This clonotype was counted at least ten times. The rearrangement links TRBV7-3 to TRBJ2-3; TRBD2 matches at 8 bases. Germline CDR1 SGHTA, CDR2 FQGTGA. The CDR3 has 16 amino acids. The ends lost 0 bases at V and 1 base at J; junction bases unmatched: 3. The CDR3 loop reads CASSLTPGGGTDTQYF. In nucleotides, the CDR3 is TGTGCCAGCAGCTTAACGCCCGGGGGGGGCACAGATACGCAGTATTTT.

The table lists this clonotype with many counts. CDR3: CAISESVREQFF. CDR3 in DNA: TGTGCCATCAGTGAGTCGGTCAGGGAGCAGTTCTTC. This rearrangement joins TRBV10-3 to TRBJ2-1; no reliable D call. CDR1 and CDR2 (germline): ENHRY, SYGVKD. Trimming pared 0 bases from V and 10 bases from J, leaving 7 bases between. The CDR3 runs to 12 residues.